A selection of T cell receptor beta chains follows, all from one sample in a study of regulatory T cells in long-lasting Graves disease. One entry per CDR3 protein, called by TCRdb with MiXCR from the multiplex PCR reads. The table includes about 220,000 distinct CDR3 sequences, 15% to 20% detected once. This same sample was also taken into another study, of T cells in Graves' hyperthyroidism and ophthalmopathy.

Sample: peripheral blood mononuclear cells (PBMCs), taken at new diagnosis, from a patient treated with antithyroid drugs. The receptors come from a woman aged 25 to 39 with Graves disease. Both conserved end residues are part of each CDR3. The D gene is left open where the match is weak. Clone size is stated in some rows and not others, as once, few, many or a class when expanded.

j_gene,abundance,v_gene,d_gene,CDR3nt,CDR3aa
TRBJ2-7,many,TRBV28,.,TGTGCCAGCAGTTCCACCCTCCTGCGCAGGGCTAGCTCCTACGAGCAGTACTTC,CASSSTLLRRASSYEQYF
TRBJ2-2,many,TRBV6-5,.,TGTGCCAGCAGTTCGGAGCGGAGATCGGCCGGGGAGCTGTTTTTT,CASSSERRSAGELFF
TRBJ2-2,many,TRBV27,TRBD1,TGTGCCAGCCGGGACAGGGCGGTCGGGGAGCTGTTTTTT,CASRDRAVGELFF
TRBJ2-7,.,TRBV12-3/TRBV12-4,TRBD2,TGTGCCAGCAACATAGCGGGACTCAATAACGAGCAGTACTTC,CASNIAGLNNEQYF
TRBJ2-7,many,TRBV7-3,TRBD2,TGTGCCAGCAGCAGGACTAGCGCGCACGAGCAGTACTTC,CASSRTSAHEQYF
TRBJ1-6,.,TRBV5-1,.,TGCGCCAGCAGCTTGGATTATAATTCAGCGCTCCACTTT,CASSLDYNSALHF
TRBJ2-7,.,TRBV7-6,.,TGTGCCAGCAGCCCCACTGTGGGGTTGGGCGAGCAGTACTTC,CASSPTVGLGEQYF
TRBJ1-2,many,TRBV11-2,.,TGTGCCAGCAGGGTCAGCCACGATGGCTACACCTTC,CASRVSHDGYTF
TRBJ2-5,many,TRBV20-1,TRBD2,TGCAGTGCTAGACGTAGCGGGGGGGCGGAGACCCAGTACTTC,CSARRSGGAETQYF
TRBJ1-5,few,TRBV27,.,TGTGCCAGCAGTTTATCGCCCCGATATAGCAATCAGCCCCAGCATTTT,CASSLSPRYSNQPQHF
TRBJ2-5,few,TRBV11-2,TRBD2,TGTGCCAGCAGCTTAGAAGTTTGGCGGGAGATGGAGACCCAGTACTTC,CASSLEVWREMETQYF
TRBJ1-5,many,TRBV12-3/TRBV12-4,.,TGTGCCAGCAGTTTTGCATTTAACAATCAGCCCCAGCATTTT,CASSFAFNNQPQHF
TRBJ2-7,many,TRBV9,.,TGTGCCAGCAACATTACAGAGGGTCGCACCTACGAGCAGTACTTC,CASNITEGRTYEQYF
TRBJ2-3,many,TRBV20-1,.,TGCAGTGCAGGGGAGGGCACAGATACGCAGTATTTT,CSAGEGTDTQYF
TRBJ2-7,many,TRBV18,TRBD1,TGTGCCAGCTCACCGGGACAGGCTAATGGGGAGCAGTACTTC,CASSPGQANGEQYF
TRBJ1-5,.,TRBV2,.,TGTGCCAGCAGCCGTCAGGGGTATAGCAATCAGCCCCAGCATTTT,CASSRQGYSNQPQHF
TRBJ1-2,many,TRBV30,.,TGTGCCTGGAGTGTACGAGGGGGCTATGGCTACACCTTC,CAWSVRGGYGYTF
TRBJ1-5,many,TRBV28,TRBD1,TGTGCCAGCAGACAGACAGGGGGTGAACAGCCCCAGCATTTT,CASRQTGGEQPQHF
TRBJ1-5,few,TRBV30,TRBD1,TGTGCCTGGAGTGTGTTTCAGGGGGCTATTCAGCCCCAGCATTTT,CAWSVFQGAIQPQHF
TRBJ1-1,.,TRBV18,TRBD1,TGTGCCAGCGCAAGACAGGGAGACACTGAAGCTTTCTTT,CASARQGDTEAFF
TRBJ1-2,many,TRBV19,TRBD1,TGTGCCAGTAGTATTTTGCTACGGGACAGCTATGGCTACACCTTC,CASSILLRDSYGYTF
TRBJ2-7,many,TRBV6-5,.,TGTGCCAGCAGTTATAATGAGGGGAGCGAGCAGTACTTC,CASSYNEGSEQYF
TRBJ2-2,many,TRBV27,.,TGTGCCAGCAGTTGGGGACAGAACACCGGGGAGCTGTTTTTT,CASSWGQNTGELFF
TRBJ1-2,many,TRBV28,TRBD1,TGTGCCAGCAGTCGTCTGACAGGGGGCTATGGCTACACCTTC,CASSRLTGGYGYTF